The 31 T cell receptor beta chains given below trace back to one sample, sequenced in a study of PD-1 blockade in classical Hodgkin lymphoma. Using immunoSEQ multiplex PCR, the repertoire was profiled, and TCRdb retains in-frame clones only, with some absent. The sample lists about 19,000 clones; approximately 88% were seen once. There was relapse after autologous stem cell transplantation in every patient, and there was variation in brentuximab vedotin exposure. The sample here was peripheral blood mononuclear cells (PBMCs), taken at baseline. Every receptor here comes from a human donor with classical Hodgkin lymphoma.

V and J are TRBV4-1 and TRBJ2-7; 7 bases fit TRBD2. Germline assignment: CDR1 MGHRA and CDR2 YSYEKL. V was pared by 1 base and J by 7 bases, with 13 bases of the junction left unmatched. The CDR3 runs to 16 residues. CDR3 region: CASSQVAGLAALEQYF. CDR3 in DNA: TGCGCCAGCAGCCAAGTGGCCGGGCTAGCGGCCTTGGAGCAGTACTTC.

This sequence joins TRBV29-1 and TRBJ1-2; 9 bases line up with TRBD1. With V trimmed by 3 bases and J by 4 bases, 9 bases remained unmatched. CDR1 SQVTM and CDR2 ANQGSEA come from the germline V gene. The CDR3 loop spans 15 amino acids. Written as DNA, the CDR3 is TGCAGCGTTGACCCAAGGTGGACAGGGGCCTATGGCTACACCTTC. This translates into CSVDPRWTGAYGYTF.

This sequence joins TRBV2 and TRBJ2-6; no firm D call. The CDR3 runs to 15 residues. The V gene's germline CDR1 is SNHLY and CDR2 FYNNEI. Trimming cost V 3 bases and J 2 bases, with 8 bases left between them. CDR3 in amino acids: CASSDGLPGANVLTF. The CDR3 DNA reads as TGTGCCAGCAGTGATGGTTTACCTGGGGCCAACGTCCTGACTTTC.

The chain combines TRBV10-3 with TRBJ1-2, with D perhaps TRBD1 (6 bases). The CDR3 loop spans 14 amino acids. Looked up from germline, CDR1 is ENHRY and CDR2 is SYGVKD. Trimming stripped 6 bases from V and 4 bases from J, with 15 bases between. The DNA of the CDR3 is TGTGCCATCAGCCCTGGACAGTTAGGCTATGGCTACACCTTC. Translating it yields CAISPGQLGYGYTF.

The genes are TRBV4-1 and TRBJ2-2, with D perhaps TRBD2 (7 bases). Per germline, CDR1 MGHRA and CDR2 YSYEKL. Trimming removed 4 bases from V and 6 bases from J, with 9 bases in between. The CDR3 runs 13 residues. CDR3 coding DNA: TGCGCCAGCAGCCCGCGGGGGCCCGGGGAGCTGTTTTTT. Translation gives CASSPRGPGELFF.

The chain uses TRBV30 and TRBJ1-6, with a tentative D call TRBD1 (5 bases). V lost 4 bases to trimming and J lost 1 base, with 29 bases between them. This CDR3 spans 21 amino acids. CDR1 GTSNPN and CDR2 SVGIG come from the germline V gene (reference sequence). The CDR3 loop is CAWTVMTAPLGIGSYNSPLHF. CDR3 coding DNA: TGTGCCTGGACCGTAATGACAGCCCCCCTGGGTATCGGTTCCTATAATTCACCCCTCCACTTT.

This clone appeared once. The rearrangement links TRBV4-2 to TRBJ2-5; maybe TRBD2 (7 bases). Trimming left V 5 bases short and J 5 bases short, with 12 bases between. The CDR3 covers 13 residues. Per germline, CDR1 LGHNA and CDR2 YNFKEQ. CDR3 coding DNA: TGTGCCAGCAGCGGGGGGGCCGGGGAGACCCAGTACTTC. Its translation: CASSGGAGETQYF.

In this sample, this clone turned up once. Relative to the germline gene, one junction end is altered; a read error may explain this. This chain links TRBV11-2 with TRBJ2-7; 8 nucleotides match TRBD2. CDR3 length: 14 amino acids. Germline V lookup: CDR1 SGHAT, CDR2 FQNNGV. CDR3 DNA sequence: TGTGCCAGCAGCTTAGCGGGGGGGCCGACTCATCAGGACTTC. It is translated as CASSLAGGPTHQDF.

The chain couples TRBV7-8 to TRBJ1-6; TRBD1 matches at 7 bases. CDR3 size: 13 residues. Germline assignment: CDR1 SGHVS and CDR2 FQNEAQ. V lost 5 bases, J lost 9 bases, and 4 bases stayed unmatched. For the CDR3, the DNA is TGTGCCAGCAGCCGACAGGGCGGTTCACCCCTCCACTTT. This translates into CASSRQGGSPLHF.

V usage is TRBV6-4 and J usage is TRBJ1-1; D is perhaps TRBD1 (6 bases). This CDR3 has 13 amino acids. CDR1 and CDR2 (germline): MRHNA, SNTAGT. Trimming pared 5 bases from V and 3 bases from J, leaving 10 bases between. The CDR3 nucleotides read TGTGCCAGCAGTAGGAAGGGGGACACTGAAGCTTTCTTT. Amino acid sequence: CASSRKGDTEAFF.

This clone was detected only a few times. V and J are TRBV5-1 and TRBJ2-3; D unresolved. This CDR3 spans 13 amino acids. Trimming left V 0 bases short and J 6 bases short, with 8 bases between. Germline lookup yields CDR1 SGHRS and CDR2 YFSETQ. The CDR3: CASSLDHPDTQYF. As DNA, the CDR3 is TGCGCCAGCAGCTTGGACCACCCGGATACGCAGTATTTT.

In DNA, the CDR3 is TGCGCCAGCAGCCAAGATAACGATAGGGCCTACGAGCAGTACTTC. Translation: CASSQDNDRAYEQYF. This chain connects TRBV4-3 to TRBJ2-7; D unclear. Trimming removed 0 bases at V and 2 bases at J, with 11 bases between. The CDR3 totals 15 residues. Germline V gene lookup returns CDR1 LGHNA and CDR2 YSLEER.

The chain joins TRBV7-6 to TRBJ2-2; D is perhaps TRBD2 (6 bases). V shed 1 base and J shed 5 bases, with 14 bases lying between them. In germline, CDR1 is SGHVS, CDR2 FNYEAQ. The CDR3 has 16 amino acids. The CDR3 coding sequence is TGTGCCAGCAGCTTAGGACATAACGGAGGGACCGGGGAGCTGTTTTTT. It codes for CASSLGHNGGTGELFF. The entire variable domain, with the rest obtained from reference TRBV7-6 and TRBJ2-2, is as follows: GAGVSQSPRYKVTKRGQDVALRCDPISGHVSLYWYRQALGQGPEFLTYFNYEAQQDKSGLPNDRFSAERPEGSISTLTIQRTEQRDSAMYRCASSLGHNGGTGELFFGEGSRLTVL.

The rearrangement uses TRBV6-6 and TRBJ2-5; D gene uncertain. The germline CDR1 and CDR2 sequences are MNHNY and SVGAGI (reference sequence). The CDR3 has 15 amino acids. The V gene lost 2 bases and the J gene lost 3 bases, with 13 bases spanning the gap. CDR3 in amino acids: CASSYPPGPEETQYF. CDR3 bases: TGTGCCAGCAGTTACCCGCCGGGCCCTGAAGAGACCCAGTACTTC.

The chain is built from TRBV5-4 and TRBJ2-1; D gene unclear. V was cut by 0 bases and J by 7 bases, with 5 bases left in between. The CDR3 is 12 amino acids. Germline V lookup: CDR1 SGHNT, CDR2 YYREEE (reference sequence). The CDR3 loop is CASSLEGNEQFF. For the CDR3, the DNA is TGTGCCAGCAGCTTGGAGGGTAATGAGCAGTTCTTC.

This clone has a single count. The rearrangement uses TRBV4-1 and TRBJ2-3; no clear D. The CDR3 totals 14 residues. V shed 0 bases and J shed 2 bases, with 6 bases lying between them. Germline V gives CDR1 MGHRA, CDR2 YSYEKL. The CDR3 is CASSQESVTDTQYF. CDR3 in DNA: TGCGCCAGCAGCCAAGAATCAGTCACAGATACGCAGTATTTT.

The rearrangement links TRBV11-2 to TRBJ2-5; the D call may be TRBD1 or TRBD2 (5 bases each). This CDR3 comprises 16 residues. The germline V gene has CDR1 SGHAT and CDR2 FQNNGV. The germline V and J ends were trimmed by 1 base and 3 bases, with 15 bases remaining between them. CDR3 protein: CASSLGGRGVEETQYF. The CDR3 DNA follows: TGTGCCAGCAGCTTAGGTGGCAGAGGGGTAGAAGAGACCCAGTACTTC.

The CDR3 region is CASSYSKVGGLETQYF. CDR3 nucleotide sequence: TGTGCCAGCAGTTACTCGAAGGTGGGGGGGCTAGAGACCCAGTACTTC. The gene calls are TRBV6-6 and TRBJ2-5; D may be TRBD2 (7 bases). Germline V gene data show CDR1 as MNHNY and CDR2 as SVGAGI (reference sequence). Trimming removed 0 bases from V and 4 bases from J, with 15 bases in between. The CDR3 is 16 amino acids.

V and J are TRBV5-4 and TRBJ2-7; D is unclear. The germline V gene encodes CDR1 SGHNT and CDR2 YYREEE (reference sequence). With 5 bases removed from V and 2 bases from J, the gap between germline ends came to 17 bases. The CDR3 runs to 15 residues. In nucleotides, the CDR3 is TGTGCCAGCAGTCCTGCCCCGCCAGCTACCTACGAGCAGTACTTC. Protein product: CASSPAPPATYEQYF.

This chain uses TRBV19 with TRBJ2-1; D call uncertain. This CDR3 region has 14 residues. Germline loops: CDR1 LNHDA, CDR2 SQIVND (reference sequence). Trimming took off 5 bases at V and 8 bases at J, with 16 bases between the two ends. The CDR3 coding sequence is TGTGCCAGTAGTTCGTGGGGTTGGAACGATGAGCAGTTCTTC. Its protein product is CASSSWGWNDEQFF.

The V gene is TRBV15, the J gene TRBJ1-1; D unclear. V lost 3 bases to trimming and J lost 3 bases, with 5 bases between them. Germline V gene lookup returns CDR1 LNHNV and CDR2 YYDKDF (reference sequence). The CDR3 covers 12 residues. The CDR3 here is CATSRVHTEAFF. The CDR3, as DNA: TGTGCCACCAGCAGGGTCCACACTGAAGCTTTCTTT.

The chain recombines TRBV7-2 with TRBJ1-1; maybe TRBD1 (5 bases). CDR1 is SGHTA, CDR2 FQGNSA, per germline. The length of the CDR3 is 14 residues. Trimming stripped 6 bases from V and 5 bases from J, with 16 bases between. The CDR3 region is CASRVDSWGTEAFF. CDR3 bases: TGTGCCAGCAGGGTGGATAGCTGGGGGACTGAAGCTTTCTTT.

The chain combines TRBV7-8 with TRBJ1-1; D ambiguous. This CDR3 is 16 amino acids long. CDR1 is SGHVS and CDR2 is FQNEAQ in the germline V gene. CDR3 nucleotides: TGTGTCCTATCAGGTCTATTCCGACCTATGAACACTGAAGCTTTCTTT. Protein: CVLSGLFRPMNTEAFF.

The rearrangement joins TRBV30 to TRBJ1-2, with D possibly TRBD1 on 5 matching bases. Trimming shortened V by 5 bases and J by 2 bases, and 12 bases separated the two germline ends. Germline V lookup: CDR1 GTSNPN, CDR2 SVGIG (reference sequence). The CDR3 contains 13 residues. The DNA for the CDR3 is TGTGCCTGGGCCCGGGAGGGGAACTATGGCTACACCTTC. It specifies CAWAREGNYGYTF.

The chain recombines TRBV28 with TRBJ1-6; D not certain. Germline V lookup: CDR1 MDHEN, CDR2 SYDVKM. The CDR3 covers 15 residues. Trimming pared 6 bases from V and 6 bases from J, leaving 15 bases between. CDR3 region: CASSLIGKINSPLHF. CDR3 bases: TGTGCCAGCAGCCTGATAGGCAAGATTAATTCACCCCTCCACTTT.

V is TRBV11-2 and J is TRBJ2-7; TRBD2 agrees at 7 bases. V was clipped by 5 bases and J by 0 bases; unmatched bases: 10. This CDR3 spans 16 amino acids. Germline V gene sequence: CDR1 SGHAT, CDR2 FQNNGV. The CDR3: CASSPHGGEDSYEQYF. The CDR3 bases are TGTGCCAGCAGCCCTCATGGGGGGGAAGACTCCTACGAGCAGTACTTC.

CDR3 nucleotide sequence: TGTGCCAGCAGCCCCCTAGGGGATCCTACGGATGAGCAGTTCTTC. This sequence encodes CASSPLGDPTDEQFF. V gene TRBV7-8 combines with J gene TRBJ2-1; D is possibly TRBD1 (5 bases). Germline CDR1 and CDR2: SGHVS and FQNEAQ. CDR3 size: 15 residues. Trimming left V 5 bases short and J 8 bases short, with 19 bases between. The variable domain in full, with the rest retrieved from reference TRBV7-8 and TRBJ2-1, is GAGVSQSPRYKVAKRGQDVALRCDPISGHVSLFWYQQALGQGPEFLTYFQNEAQLDKSGLPSDRFFAERPEGSVSTLKIQRTQQEDSAVYLCASSPLGDPTDEQFFGPGTRLTVL.

The chain carries TRBV2 and TRBJ1-5; no clear D gene. This CDR3 has 14 amino acids. Germline V gene sequence: CDR1 SNHLY, CDR2 FYNNEI. V was cut by 7 bases and J by 4 bases, with 14 bases left in between. The CDR3 coding sequence is TGTGCCAGCACGAAGGAGGACCCGAATCAGCCCCAGCATTTT. This codes for CASTKEDPNQPQHF.

The J gene is TRBJ2-5, the V gene TRBV7-3; 7 bases match TRBD2. From germline, CDR1 is SGHTA and CDR2 FQGTGA. V was clipped by 4 bases and J by 4 bases; unmatched bases: 6. The CDR3 contains 14 residues. The CDR3 loop reads CASSSRGGGETQYF. Here the CDR3 DNA reads TGTGCCAGCAGCTCCCGGGGCGGGGGAGAGACCCAGTACTTC.

This rearrangement joins TRBV4-3 to TRBJ2-7; 7 nucleotides line up with TRBD2. Germline loops: CDR1 LGHNA, CDR2 YSLEER. The CDR3 runs to 16 residues. The ends lost 1 base at V and 2 bases at J; junction bases unmatched: 8. The CDR3 DNA reads TGCGCCAGCAGCCAAGGGGGGGGTGGGGAGCCCTACGAGCAGTACTTC. It is translated as CASSQGGGGEPYEQYF.

V usage is TRBV28 and J usage is TRBJ1-1; tentative D call: TRBD1 (6 bases). Germline CDR1 reads MDHEN; CDR2 reads SYDVKM. V was pared by 7 bases and J by 0 bases, with 9 bases between. The length of the CDR3 is 13 residues. The CDR3 region is CASKTGLNTEAFF. CDR3 in DNA: TGTGCCAGCAAAACAGGGCTGAACACTGAAGCTTTCTTT.